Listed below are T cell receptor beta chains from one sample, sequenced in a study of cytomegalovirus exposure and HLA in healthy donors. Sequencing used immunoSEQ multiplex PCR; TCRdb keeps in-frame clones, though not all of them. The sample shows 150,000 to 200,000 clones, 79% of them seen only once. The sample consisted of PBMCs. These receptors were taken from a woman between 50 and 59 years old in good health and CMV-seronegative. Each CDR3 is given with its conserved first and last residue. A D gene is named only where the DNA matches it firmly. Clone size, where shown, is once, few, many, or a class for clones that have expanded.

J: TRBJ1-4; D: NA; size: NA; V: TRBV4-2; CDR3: CASKSGKLFF; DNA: TGTGCCAGCAAGTCGGGAAAACTGTTTTTT
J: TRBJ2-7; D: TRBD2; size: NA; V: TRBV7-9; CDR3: CSSSLGTSGYEQYF; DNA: TGTTCCAGCAGCTTAGGGACTAGCGGTTACGAGCAGTACTTC
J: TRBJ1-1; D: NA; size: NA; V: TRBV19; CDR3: CASTPLGGRGEAFF; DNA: TGTGCCAGTACCCCCTTGGGAGGGAGGGGAGAAGCTTTCTTT
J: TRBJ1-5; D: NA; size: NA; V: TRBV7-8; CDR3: CASSPARGEGQPQHF; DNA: TGTGCCAGCAGCCCAGCCCGGGGGGAGGGTCAGCCCCAGCATTTT
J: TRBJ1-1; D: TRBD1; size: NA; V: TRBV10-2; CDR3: CASGDRVGTEAFF; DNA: TGCGCCAGCGGCGACAGGGTTGGAACTGAAGCTTTCTTT
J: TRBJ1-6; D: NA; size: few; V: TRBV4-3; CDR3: CASSQDHRDGTLHF; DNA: TGCGCCAGCAGCCAAGATCACCGGGATGGAACCCTCCACTTT
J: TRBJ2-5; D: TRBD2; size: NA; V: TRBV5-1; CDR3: CASSLGLAGVGGETQYF; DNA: TGCGCCAGCAGCTTGGGGCTAGCGGGAGTTGGTGGCGAGACCCAGTACTTC
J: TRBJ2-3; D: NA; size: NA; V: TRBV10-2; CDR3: CASTSAGSTDTQYF; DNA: TGCGCCTCCACATCAGCGGGTAGCACAGATACGCAGTATTTT
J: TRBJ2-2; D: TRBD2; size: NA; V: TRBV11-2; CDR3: CASSLGGAGETGELFF; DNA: TGTGCCAGCAGCTTAGGTGGGGCGGGGGAAACCGGGGAGCTGTTTTTT
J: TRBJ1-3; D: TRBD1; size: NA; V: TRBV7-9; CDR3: CSSSYADRGNTIYF; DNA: TGTTCCAGCAGCTACGCGGACAGGGGGAACACCATATATTTT
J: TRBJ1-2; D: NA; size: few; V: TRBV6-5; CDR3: CASSPAGDYGYTF; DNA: TGTGCCAGCAGTCCCGCAGGGGACTATGGCTACACCTTC
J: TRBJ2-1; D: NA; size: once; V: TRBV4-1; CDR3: CASSQDPSPSSYNEQFF; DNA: TGCGCCAGCAGCCAAGATCCTAGCCCAAGCTCCTACAATGAGCAGTTCTTC
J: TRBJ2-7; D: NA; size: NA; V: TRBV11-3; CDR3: CASSSRDTASEQYF; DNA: TGTGCCAGCAGCTCAAGGGACACCGCCTCTGAGCAGTACTTC
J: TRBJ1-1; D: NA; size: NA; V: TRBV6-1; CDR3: CASSEEPLGAFF; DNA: TGTGCCAGCAGTGAGGAGCCGCTGGGTGCTTTCTTT
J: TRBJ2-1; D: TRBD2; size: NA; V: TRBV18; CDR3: CASSPPASGGNEQFF; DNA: TGTGCCAGCTCACCACCGGCTAGCGGGGGGAATGAGCAGTTCTTC
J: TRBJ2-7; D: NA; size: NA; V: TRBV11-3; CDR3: CASSPGPRRAYEQYF; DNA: TGTGCCAGCAGCCCAGGGCCTAGGAGGGCCTACGAGCAGTACTTC
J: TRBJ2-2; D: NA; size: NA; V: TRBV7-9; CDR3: CASSLSGATGELFF; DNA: TGTGCCAGCAGCTTATCAGGGGCCACCGGGGAGCTGTTTTTT
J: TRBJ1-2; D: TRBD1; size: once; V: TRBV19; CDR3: CASRIGTVGNYGYTF; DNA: TGTGCCAGTAGAATCGGGACAGTTGGTAACTATGGCTACACCTTC
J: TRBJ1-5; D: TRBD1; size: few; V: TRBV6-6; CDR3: CASSYWDRAPNQPQHF; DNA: TGTGCCAGCAGTTACTGGGACAGGGCCCCAAATCAGCCCCAGCATTTT
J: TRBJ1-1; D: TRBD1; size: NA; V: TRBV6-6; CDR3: CASSFPGQKTEAFF; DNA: TGTGCCAGCAGTTTTCCGGGACAGAAAACTGAAGCTTTCTTT
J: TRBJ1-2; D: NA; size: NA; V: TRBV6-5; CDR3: CASSYSPQGGGYTF; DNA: TGTGCCAGCAGTTACTCTCCCCAGGGAGGGGGCTACACCTTC
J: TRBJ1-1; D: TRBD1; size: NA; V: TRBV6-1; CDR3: CASRGTGGRTEAFF; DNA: TGTGCCAGCAGAGGCACAGGGGGTCGGACTGAAGCTTTCTTT
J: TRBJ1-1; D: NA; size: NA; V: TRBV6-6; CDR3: CASRTGLPGAFF; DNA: TGTGCCAGCAGAACAGGGCTCCCGGGAGCTTTCTTT
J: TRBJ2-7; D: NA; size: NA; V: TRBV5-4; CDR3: CASSPSASYEQYF; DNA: TGTGCCAGCAGCCCGAGCGCGTCCTACGAGCAGTACTTC
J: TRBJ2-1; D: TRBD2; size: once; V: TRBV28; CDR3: CASSLGRGLAGNNEQFF; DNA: TGTGCCAGCAGTTTAGGTCGGGGACTAGCGGGAAACAATGAGCAGTTCTTC
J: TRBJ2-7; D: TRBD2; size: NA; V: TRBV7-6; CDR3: CASSFGPAGGPRNEQYF; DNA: TGTGCCAGCAGCTTCGGGCCAGCGGGAGGGCCTCGGAACGAGCAGTACTTC